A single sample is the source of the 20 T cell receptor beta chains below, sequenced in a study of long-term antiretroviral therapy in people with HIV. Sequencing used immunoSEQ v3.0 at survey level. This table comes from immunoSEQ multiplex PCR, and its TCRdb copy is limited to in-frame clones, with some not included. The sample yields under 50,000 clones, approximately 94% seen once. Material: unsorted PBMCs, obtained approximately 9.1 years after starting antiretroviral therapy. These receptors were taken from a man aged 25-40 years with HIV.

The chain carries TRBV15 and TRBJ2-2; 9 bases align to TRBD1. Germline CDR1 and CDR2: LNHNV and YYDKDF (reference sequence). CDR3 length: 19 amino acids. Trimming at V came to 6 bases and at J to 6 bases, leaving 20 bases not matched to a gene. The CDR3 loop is CATRPGGFRGTGMAGELFF. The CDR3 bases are TGTGCCACCAGACCAGGGGGTTTTAGGGGGACAGGGATGGCCGGGGAGCTGTTTTTT.

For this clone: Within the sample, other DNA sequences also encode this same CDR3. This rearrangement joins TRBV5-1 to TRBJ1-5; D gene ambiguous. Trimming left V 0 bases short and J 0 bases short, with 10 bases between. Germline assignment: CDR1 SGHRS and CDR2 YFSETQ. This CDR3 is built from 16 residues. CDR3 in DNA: TGCGCCAGCAGCTTGGGGGTGTCGGGTAGCAATCAGCCCCAGCATTTT. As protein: CASSLGVSGSNQPQHF.

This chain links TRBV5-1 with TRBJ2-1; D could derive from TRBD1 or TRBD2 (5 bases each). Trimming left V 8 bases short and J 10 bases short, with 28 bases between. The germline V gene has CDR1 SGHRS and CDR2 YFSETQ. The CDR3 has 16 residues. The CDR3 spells CASGYGALGTQQEQFF. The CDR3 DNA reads TGCGCCAGTGGATATGGCGCCCTCGGGACGCAACAAGAGCAGTTCTTC.

CDR3 nucleotides: TGTGCCAGCGGTGTTGGAGTGAACACTGAAGCTTTCTTT. The encoded protein is CASGVGVNTEAFF. The genes are TRBV28 and TRBJ1-1; no definite D call. Trimming left V 8 bases short and J 0 bases short, with 10 bases between. CDR3 length equals 13 residues. Germline loops: CDR1 MDHEN, CDR2 SYDVKM.

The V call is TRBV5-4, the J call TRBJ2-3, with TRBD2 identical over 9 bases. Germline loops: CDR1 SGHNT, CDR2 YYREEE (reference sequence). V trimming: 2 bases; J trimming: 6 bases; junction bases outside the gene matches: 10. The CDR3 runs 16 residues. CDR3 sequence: CASSLSGGGAYDTQYF. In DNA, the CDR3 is TGTGCCAGCAGCTTATCTGGCGGGGGGGCCTATGATACGCAGTATTTT.

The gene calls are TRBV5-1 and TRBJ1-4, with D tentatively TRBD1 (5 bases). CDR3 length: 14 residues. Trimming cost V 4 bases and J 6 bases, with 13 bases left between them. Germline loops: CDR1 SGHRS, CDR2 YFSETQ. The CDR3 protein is CASSTGASDEKLFF. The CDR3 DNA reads TGCGCCAGCAGCACCGGGGCCTCGGATGAAAAACTGTTTTTT.

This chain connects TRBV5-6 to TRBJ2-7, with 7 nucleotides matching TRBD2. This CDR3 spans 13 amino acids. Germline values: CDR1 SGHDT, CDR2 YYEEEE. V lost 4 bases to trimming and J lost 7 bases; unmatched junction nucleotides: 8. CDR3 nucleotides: TGTGCCAGCAGCCCAGTCGGGGGGTGGGAGCAGTACTTC. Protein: CASSPVGGWEQYF.

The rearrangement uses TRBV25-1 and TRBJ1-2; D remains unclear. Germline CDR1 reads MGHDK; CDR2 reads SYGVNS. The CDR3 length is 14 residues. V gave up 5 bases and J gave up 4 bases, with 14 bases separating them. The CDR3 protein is CASSLGEPLYGYTF. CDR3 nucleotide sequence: TGTGCCAGCAGTCTCGGGGAGCCCCTCTATGGCTACACCTTC.

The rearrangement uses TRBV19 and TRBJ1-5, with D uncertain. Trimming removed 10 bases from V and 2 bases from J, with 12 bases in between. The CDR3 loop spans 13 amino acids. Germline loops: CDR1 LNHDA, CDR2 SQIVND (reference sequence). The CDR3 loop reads CATADKGNQPQHF. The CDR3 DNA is TGTGCCACCGCCGATAAGGGCAATCAGCCCCAGCATTTT. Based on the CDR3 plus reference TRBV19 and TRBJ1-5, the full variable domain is DGGITQSPKYLFRKEGQNVTLSCEQNLNHDAMYWYRQDPGQGLRLIYYSQIVNDFQKGDIAEGYSVSREKKESFPLTVTSAQKNPTAFYLCATADKGNQPQHFGDGTRLSIL.

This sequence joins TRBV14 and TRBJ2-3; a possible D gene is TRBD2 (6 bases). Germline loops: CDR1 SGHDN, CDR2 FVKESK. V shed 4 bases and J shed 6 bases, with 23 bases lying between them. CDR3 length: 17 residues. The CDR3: CASSRSLGLAGTDTQYF. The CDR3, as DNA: TGTGCCAGCAGCCGCAGTTTGGGTCTCGCGGGGACCGATACGCAGTATTTT.

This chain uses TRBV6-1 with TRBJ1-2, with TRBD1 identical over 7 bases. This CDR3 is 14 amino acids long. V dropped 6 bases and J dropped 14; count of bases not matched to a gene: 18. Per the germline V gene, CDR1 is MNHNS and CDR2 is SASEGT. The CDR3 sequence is CASRYDRDSLRETF. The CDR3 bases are TGTGCCAGCAGATATGACCGGGACAGCCTGAGGGAAACCTTC.

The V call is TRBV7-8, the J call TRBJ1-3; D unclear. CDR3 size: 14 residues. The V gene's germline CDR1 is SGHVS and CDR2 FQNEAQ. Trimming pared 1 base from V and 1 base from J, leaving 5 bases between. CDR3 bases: TGTGCCAGCAGCTTAGGGGATTCTGGAAACACCATATATTTT. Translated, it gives CASSLGDSGNTIYF. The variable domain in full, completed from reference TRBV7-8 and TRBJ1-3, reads GAGVSQSPRYKVAKRGQDVALRCDPISGHVSLFWYQQALGQGPEFLTYFQNEAQLDKSGLPSDRFFAERPEGSVSTLKIQRTQQEDSAVYLCASSLGDSGNTIYFGEGSWLTVV.

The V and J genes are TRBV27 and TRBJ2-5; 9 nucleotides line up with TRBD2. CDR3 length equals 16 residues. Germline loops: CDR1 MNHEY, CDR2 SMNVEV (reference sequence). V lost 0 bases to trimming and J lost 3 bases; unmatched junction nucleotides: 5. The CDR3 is CASSLSGGGAEETQYF. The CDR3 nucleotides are TGTGCCAGCAGTTTATCAGGCGGGGGGGCGGAAGAGACCCAGTACTTC.

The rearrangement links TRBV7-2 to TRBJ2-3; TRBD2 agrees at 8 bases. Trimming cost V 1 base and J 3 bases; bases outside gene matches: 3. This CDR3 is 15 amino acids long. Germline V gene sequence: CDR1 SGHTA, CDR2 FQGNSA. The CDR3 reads CASSLVAGPTDTQYF. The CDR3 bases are TGTGCCAGCAGCTTAGTAGCGGGGCCTACAGATACGCAGTATTTT.

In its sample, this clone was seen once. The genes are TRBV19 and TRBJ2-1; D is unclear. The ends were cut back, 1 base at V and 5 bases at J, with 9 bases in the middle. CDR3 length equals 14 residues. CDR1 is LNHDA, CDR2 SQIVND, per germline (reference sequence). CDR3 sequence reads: CASSIAAENNEQFF. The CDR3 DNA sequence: TGTGCCAGTAGTATAGCCGCGGAAAACAATGAGCAGTTCTTC. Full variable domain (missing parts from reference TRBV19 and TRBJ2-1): DGGITQSPKYLFRKEGQNVTLSCEQNLNHDAMYWYRQDPGQGLRLIYYSQIVNDFQKGDIAEGYSVSREKKESFPLTVTSAQKNPTAFYLCASSIAAENNEQFFGPGTRLTVL.

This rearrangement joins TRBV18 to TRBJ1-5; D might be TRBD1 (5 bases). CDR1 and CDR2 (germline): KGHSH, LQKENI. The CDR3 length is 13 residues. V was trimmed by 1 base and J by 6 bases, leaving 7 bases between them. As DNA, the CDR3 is TGTGCCAGCTCACCACGGGGGGTTCAGCCCCAGCATTTT. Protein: CASSPRGVQPQHF.

CDR3 sequence reads: CASSIDGQPQHF. CDR3 DNA sequence: TGTGCCAGTAGTATAGACGGTCAGCCCCAGCATTTT. The rearrangement uses TRBV19 and TRBJ1-5; D unresolved. The germline V gene has CDR1 LNHDA and CDR2 SQIVND (reference sequence). This CDR3 is 12 amino acids long. V lost 0 bases and J lost 6, with 3 bases in between.

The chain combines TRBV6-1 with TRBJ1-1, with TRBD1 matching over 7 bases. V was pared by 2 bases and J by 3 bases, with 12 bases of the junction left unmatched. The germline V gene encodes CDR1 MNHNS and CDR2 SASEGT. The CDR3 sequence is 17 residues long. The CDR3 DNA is TGTGCCAGCAGTGAAAGTTTTGGGGGGACAGAGGACACTGAAGCTTTCTTT. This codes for CASSESFGGTEDTEAFF.

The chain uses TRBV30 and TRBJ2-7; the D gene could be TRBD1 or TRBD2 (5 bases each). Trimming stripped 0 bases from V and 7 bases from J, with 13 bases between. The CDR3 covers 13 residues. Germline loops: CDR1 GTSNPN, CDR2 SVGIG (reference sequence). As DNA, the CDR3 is TGTGCCTGGAGTGTATATGTCTGGGGGGAGCAGTACTTC. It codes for CAWSVYVWGEQYF.

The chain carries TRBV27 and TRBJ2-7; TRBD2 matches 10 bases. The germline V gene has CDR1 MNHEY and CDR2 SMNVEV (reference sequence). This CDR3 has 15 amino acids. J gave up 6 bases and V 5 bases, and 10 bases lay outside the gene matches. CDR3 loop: CASSRASLAGVEQYV. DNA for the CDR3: TGTGCCAGCAGTCGCGCCTCTCTAGCGGGGGTCGAGCAGTACGTC.